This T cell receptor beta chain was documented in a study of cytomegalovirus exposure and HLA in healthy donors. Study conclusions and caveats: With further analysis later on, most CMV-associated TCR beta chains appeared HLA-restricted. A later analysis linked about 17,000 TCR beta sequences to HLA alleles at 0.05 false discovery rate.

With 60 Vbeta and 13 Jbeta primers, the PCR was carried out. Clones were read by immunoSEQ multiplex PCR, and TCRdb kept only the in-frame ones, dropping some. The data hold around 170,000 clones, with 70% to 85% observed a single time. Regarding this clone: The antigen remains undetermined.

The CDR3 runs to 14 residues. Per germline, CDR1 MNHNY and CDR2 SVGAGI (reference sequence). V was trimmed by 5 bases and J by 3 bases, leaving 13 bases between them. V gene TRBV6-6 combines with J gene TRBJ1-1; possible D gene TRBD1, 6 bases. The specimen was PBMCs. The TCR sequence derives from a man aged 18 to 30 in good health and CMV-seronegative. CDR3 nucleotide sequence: TGTGCCAGCAGTCACCACAGGGTGGACACTGAAGCTTTCTTT. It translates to CASSHHRVDTEAFF.